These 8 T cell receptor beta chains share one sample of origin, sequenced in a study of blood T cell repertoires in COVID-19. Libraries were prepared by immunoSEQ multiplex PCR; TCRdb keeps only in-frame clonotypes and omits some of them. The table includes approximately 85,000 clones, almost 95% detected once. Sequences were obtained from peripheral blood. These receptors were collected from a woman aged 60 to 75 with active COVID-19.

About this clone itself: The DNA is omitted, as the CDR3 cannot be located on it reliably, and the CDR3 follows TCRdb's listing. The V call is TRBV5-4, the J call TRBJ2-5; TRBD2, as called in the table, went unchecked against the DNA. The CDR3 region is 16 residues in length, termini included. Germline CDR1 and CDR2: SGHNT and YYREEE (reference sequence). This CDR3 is CASSFGSGGGQETQYF.

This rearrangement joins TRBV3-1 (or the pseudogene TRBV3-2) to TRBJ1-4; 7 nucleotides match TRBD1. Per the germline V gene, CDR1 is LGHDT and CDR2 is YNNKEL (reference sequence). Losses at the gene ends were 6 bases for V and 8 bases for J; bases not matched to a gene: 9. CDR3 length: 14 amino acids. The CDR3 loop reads CASRRQGSGEKLFF. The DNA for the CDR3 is TGTGCCAGCAGACGACAGGGTTCTGGAGAAAAACTGTTTTTT.

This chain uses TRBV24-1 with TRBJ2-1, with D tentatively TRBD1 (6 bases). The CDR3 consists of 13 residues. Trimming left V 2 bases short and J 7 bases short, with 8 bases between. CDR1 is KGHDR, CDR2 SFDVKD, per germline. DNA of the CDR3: TGTGCCACCAGTGATTGGACAGAGAATGAGCAGTTCTTC. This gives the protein CATSDWTENEQFF.

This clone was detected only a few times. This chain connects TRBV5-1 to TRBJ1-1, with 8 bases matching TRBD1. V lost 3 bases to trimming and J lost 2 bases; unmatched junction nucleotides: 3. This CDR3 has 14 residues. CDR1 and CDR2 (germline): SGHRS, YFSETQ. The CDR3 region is CASSSTGVNTEAFF. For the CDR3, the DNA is TGCGCCAGCAGCTCGACAGGGGTAAACACTGAAGCTTTCTTT.

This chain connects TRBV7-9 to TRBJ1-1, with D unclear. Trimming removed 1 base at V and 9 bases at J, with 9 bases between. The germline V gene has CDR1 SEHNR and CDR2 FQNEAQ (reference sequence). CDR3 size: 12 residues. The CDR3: CASSLGTGKAFF. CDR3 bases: TGTGCCAGCAGCTTAGGGACGGGGAAAGCTTTCTTT. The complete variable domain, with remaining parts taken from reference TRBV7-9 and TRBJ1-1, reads DTGVSQNPRHKITKRGQNVTFRCDPISEHNRLYWYRQTLGQGPEFLTYFQNEAQLEKSRLLSDRFSAERPKGSFSTLEIQRTEQGDSAMYLCASSLGTGKAFFGQGTRLTVV.

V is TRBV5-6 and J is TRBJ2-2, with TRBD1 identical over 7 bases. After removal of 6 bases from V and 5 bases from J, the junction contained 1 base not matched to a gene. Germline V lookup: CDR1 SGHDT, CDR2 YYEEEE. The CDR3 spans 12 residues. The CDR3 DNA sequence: TGTGCCAGCAACAGGGGAACCGGGGAGCTGTTTTTT. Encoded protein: CASNRGTGELFF.

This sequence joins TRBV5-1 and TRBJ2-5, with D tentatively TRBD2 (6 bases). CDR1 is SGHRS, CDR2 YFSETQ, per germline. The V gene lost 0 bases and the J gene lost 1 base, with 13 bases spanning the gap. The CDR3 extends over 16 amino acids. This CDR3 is CASSLGRRGPQETQYF. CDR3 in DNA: TGCGCCAGCAGCTTGGGTAGGCGGGGTCCCCAAGAGACCCAGTACTTC. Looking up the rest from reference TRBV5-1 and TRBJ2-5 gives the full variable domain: KAGVTQTPRYLIKTRGQQVTLSCSPISGHRSVSWYQQTPGQGLQFLFEYFSETQRNKGNFPGRFSGRQFSNSRSEMNVSTLELGDSALYLCASSLGRRGPQETQYFGPGTRLLVL.

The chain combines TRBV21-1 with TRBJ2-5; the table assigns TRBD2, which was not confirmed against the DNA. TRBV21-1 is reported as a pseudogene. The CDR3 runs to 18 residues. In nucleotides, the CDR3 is TGTGCCAGCAGCAAGACGAGTACTACTAGCGGAAGACAAGAGACCCAGTACTTC. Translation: CASSKTSTTSGRQETQYF.